The 5 T cell receptor beta chains below were found in one sample sequenced in a study of T cells in Graves' hyperthyroidism and ophthalmopathy. Researchers amplified the TCR beta CDR3 regions from RNA transcripts. RT-PCR in the first round (using the HTBI primer set) targeted the TCR CDR3. Via MiXCR, TCRdb re-called the multiplex PCR reads, giving one row per CDR3 protein. The table records about 610,000 distinct CDR3 sequences, about 14% of them present only once. Sequencing input: blood. These receptor sequences come from a woman aged 40 to 49 with Graves' ophthalmopathy.

This chain joins TRBV24-1 and TRBJ2-2, with D possibly being TRBD2 (5 bases). Trimming pared 5 bases from V and 3 bases from J, leaving 9 bases between. The CDR3 is made up of 14 amino acids. CDR1 KGHDR and CDR2 SFDVKD come from the germline V gene. CDR3 nucleotides: TGTGCCACCAGTGCTAGCCGATACACCGGGGAGCTGTTTTTT. Its protein is CATSASRYTGELFF.

The V call is TRBV6-4, the J call TRBJ1-2, with D perhaps TRBD1 (6 bases). CDR1 MRHNA and CDR2 SNTAGT come from the germline V gene. V was shortened by 7 bases and J by 13 bases, with 16 bases between the two germline ends. CDR3 length: 11 amino acids. The CDR3 sequence is CASIGKGVGTF. The CDR3 coding sequence is TGTGCCAGCATCGGAAAGGGGGTTGGCACCTTC.

This clonotype was seen at least ten times. V gene TRBV15 combines with J gene TRBJ2-7, with 7 positions matching TRBD2. Trimming took 5 bases from V and 1 from J; bases not matched to a gene: 8. The CDR3 totals 15 residues. Germline CDR1 reads LNHNV; CDR2 reads YYDKDF (reference sequence). This CDR3 reads CATSLVGEGSYEQYF. In DNA, the CDR3 is TGTGCCACCAGCCTTGTCGGGGAGGGGTCCTACGAGCAGTACTTC.

Concerning this clonotype itself: The junction departs from the called germline gene at one end, perhaps through a read error. The rearrangement uses TRBV13 and TRBJ2-2, with TRBD1 matching 7 bases. This CDR3 has 13 amino acids. In germline, CDR1 is PRHDT, CDR2 FYEKMQ (reference sequence). CDR3 in amino acids: CVSHSTGTGELFF. The CDR3 region has the DNA TGTGTCAGCCATTCGACAGGGACCGGGGAGCTGTTTTTT.

This clonotype was detected many times. V is TRBV6-5 and J is TRBJ1-6, with a weak D call TRBD1 (5 bases). Trimming removed 3 bases from V and 9 bases from J, with 15 bases in between. The CDR3 extends over 15 amino acids. Germline V gene lookup returns CDR1 MNHEY and CDR2 SVGAGI. The CDR3 DNA follows: TGTGCCAGCAGTTATAATTCCGGGGGGGGTTCACCCCTCCACTTT. Encoded protein: CASSYNSGGGSPLHF.